This T cell receptor beta chain was retrieved from a study of blood T cell repertoires in COVID-19. Across the study: Spain, Italy and the United States supplied samples that represented acute and convalescent COVID-19. PBMCs, B-cell-depleted T cells, or T cells were the source of the cDNA or gDNA that made up the material.

The CDR3 is 14 amino acids. Germline values: CDR1 SGHNT, CDR2 YYREEE (reference sequence). V was clipped by 2 bases and J by 6 bases, with 12 bases between them. In the original processing: The authors estimated nucleated cell counts from reference gene primer amplification. Here immunoSEQ multiplex PCR was the method, and the copy in TCRdb shows in-frame clones only, minus some. The V and J calls and clone size were taken over from that table, and D and trimming were inferred from the DNA. The sample yields tens of thousands of clones, around 90% seen once. This TCR derives from a man aged 70 or older with active COVID-19. The chain combines TRBV5-4 with TRBJ2-1; perhaps TRBD2 as D (5 bases). The sequenced sample consisted of peripheral blood. CDR3 amino acids: CASSLAAAGNEQFF. The CDR3 DNA reads as TGTGCCAGCAGCTTAGCAGCGGCGGGCAATGAGCAGTTCTTC.